This T cell receptor beta chain is drawn from a study of blood T cell repertoires in COVID-19. Here immunoSEQ multiplex PCR was the method, and the copy in TCRdb shows in-frame clones only, minus some. Counted here are more than 85,000 clones, 84% occurring once; the ten biggest clones make up under 7%. The CDR3 is 17 residues long. Germline lookup yields CDR1 SGHRS and CDR2 YFSETQ. The V gene end was trimmed by 4 bases and the J gene end by 0 bases; junction bases not matched to a gene: 9. This TCR came from a woman in her fifties or sixties with acute or convalescent COVID-19. This rearrangement joins TRBV5-1 to TRBJ2-3; TRBD2 matches at 9 bases. The material sequenced was peripheral blood. CDR3 sequence (DNA): TGCGCCAGCAGCCCTTATAGCGGGGGCCTAAGCACAGATACGCAGTATTTT. It specifies CASSPYSGGLSTDTQYF.